Listed below are T cell receptor beta chains from one sample, sequenced in a study of blood T cell repertoires in COVID-19. Generated by immunoSEQ multiplex PCR, the TCRdb table keeps only in-frame clones and is missing some. The data contain about 140,000 clones, 70% to 80% of them singletons. Material: peripheral blood. These receptors originate from a woman older than 75 with active or convalescent COVID-19. The CDR3 runs from the conserved cysteine through the conserved F or W. Each record gives: CDR3 DNA, CDR3 protein, J gene, CDR3 length, clone size, D gene, V gene. D genes are given only for firm matches. Some rows mark clone size as missing; the rest say once, few, many or name a class of expanded clone.

DNA: TGTGCCAGCGCGCCCATGGGGGGGAACTATGGCTACACCTTC
CDR3: CASAPMGGNYGYTF
J: TRBJ1-2
length: 14
size: -
D: -
V: TRBV27

DNA: TGTGCCAGCAGGGTCGGGGGCACAGATACGCAGTATTTT
CDR3: CASRVGGTDTQYF
J: TRBJ2-3
length: 13
size: -
D: -
V: TRBV12-3/TRBV12-4

DNA: TGTGCCAGCAGCGTAGGGCCGATAAACACTGAAGCTTTCTTT
CDR3: CASSVGPINTEAFF
J: TRBJ1-1
length: 14
size: -
D: -
V: TRBV9

DNA: TGTGCCAGCAGCTTGTATCTAGCTGGCACAGATACGCAGTATTTT
CDR3: CASSLYLAGTDTQYF
J: TRBJ2-3
length: 15
size: few
D: -
V: TRBV5-6

DNA: TGTGCCAGCAGTATCAACCGGGACAGGGGGCATGGCTACACCTTC
CDR3: CASSINRDRGHGYTF
J: TRBJ1-2
length: 15
size: -
D: TRBD1
V: TRBV28

DNA: TGTGCCAGCAGCCAAGATCAAGGCGGGGATAGCACAGATACGCAGTATTTT
CDR3: CASSQDQGGDSTDTQYF
J: TRBJ2-3
length: 17
size: -
D: -
V: TRBV3-1/TRBV3-2

DNA: TGTGCCTGGAGTTCTGGAGACAATCAGCCCCAGCATTTT
CDR3: CAWSSGDNQPQHF
J: TRBJ1-5
length: 13
size: -
D: -
V: TRBV30

DNA: TGTGCCAGCAGTTACTCGAGGCAGAATGAAGCTTTCTTT
CDR3: CASSYSRQNEAFF
J: TRBJ1-1
length: 13
size: -
D: -
V: TRBV6-5

DNA: TGTGCCAGCAGTGGCGGAAAAGCGGGATCCAATGAGCAGTTCTTC
CDR3: CASSGGKAGSNEQFF
J: TRBJ2-1
length: 15
size: few
D: TRBD2
V: TRBV2

DNA: TGTGCCAGCAGCTTAGCGGGTACAGGTATCTGGAAGTATTTT
CDR3: CASSLAGTGIWKYF
J: TRBJ2-3
length: 14
size: few
D: -
V: TRBV7-8

DNA: TGCGCCAGCAGCTTATACGGGTTAGAGCAGTACTTC
CDR3: CASSLYGLEQYF
J: TRBJ2-7
length: 12
size: -
D: -
V: TRBV5-1

DNA: TGTGCCAGCATCCAGGGCCAGGGCAATTCACCCCTCCACTTT
CDR3: CASIQGQGNSPLHF
J: TRBJ1-6
length: 14
size: -
D: -
V: TRBV28

DNA: TGTGCCAGCAGCGTCAGGCTAGCGGGCGGGAGCTCCTACAATGAGCAGTTCTTC
CDR3: CASSVRLAGGSSYNEQFF
J: TRBJ2-1
length: 18
size: -
D: TRBD2
V: TRBV11-2

DNA: TGTGCCAGCAGCCTAAGGGGCCTTCGCGAGCAGTACTTC
CDR3: CASSLRGLREQYF
J: TRBJ2-7
length: 13
size: -
D: -
V: TRBV5-6

DNA: TGTGCCAGCAGCTCCGGGGGGAACTCCTACGAGCAGTACTTC
CDR3: CASSSGGNSYEQYF
J: TRBJ2-7
length: 14
size: -
D: TRBD2
V: TRBV11-3

DNA: TGTGCCAGCAGACGGCCAGGCAGTCAGGGCAATCAGCCCCAGCATTTT
CDR3: CASRRPGSQGNQPQHF
J: TRBJ1-5
length: 16
size: -
D: -
V: TRBV7-2

DNA: TGTGCCAGCAGCTCCCGCGGTTTGCTCCCGAAGTACTTC
CDR3: CASSSRGLLPKYF
J: TRBJ2-4
length: 13
size: -
D: -
V: TRBV11-2

DNA: TGTGCCAGCAGCTTAGCGTCGAACACTGAAGCTTTCTTT
CDR3: CASSLASNTEAFF
J: TRBJ1-1
length: 13
size: -
D: -
V: TRBV5-5

DNA: TGTGCCAGCTCACCCAGCGGTGAAAAACTGTTTTTT
CDR3: CASSPSGEKLFF
J: TRBJ1-4
length: 12
size: -
D: -
V: TRBV18

DNA: TGTGCCAGCAGACGGGAAGGGTCGAACTATGGCTACACCTTC
CDR3: CASRREGSNYGYTF
J: TRBJ1-2
length: 14
size: -
D: -
V: TRBV5-5

DNA: TGTGCCAGCAGCCCCACAACAGGGGGTAGCACTGAAGCTTTCTTT
CDR3: CASSPTTGGSTEAFF
J: TRBJ1-1
length: 15
size: -
D: TRBD1
V: TRBV3-1/TRBV3-2

DNA: TGTGCCAGCGGACTAGCCCATCACACCGGGGAGCTGTTTTTT
CDR3: CASGLAHHTGELFF
J: TRBJ2-2
length: 14
size: -
D: TRBD2
V: TRBV9

DNA: TGTGCCAGCAGTTACATAGGACAGGGTCAGGACGAGCAGTACTTC
CDR3: CASSYIGQGQDEQYF
J: TRBJ2-7
length: 15
size: once
D: TRBD1
V: TRBV6-5

DNA: TGCGCCAGCAGCCAATCAGGGCGCCCAGCTTTCTTT
CDR3: CASSQSGRPAFF
J: TRBJ1-1
length: 12
size: -
D: -
V: TRBV4-3

DNA: TGTGCCAGCAAAACAGGGGGTTTAACGAATCAGCCCCAGCATTTT
CDR3: CASKTGGLTNQPQHF
J: TRBJ1-5
length: 15
size: -
D: TRBD1
V: TRBV27

DNA: TGTGCCACCAGCAGGGACAGGGGGGCTCAGCCCCAGCATTTT
CDR3: CATSRDRGAQPQHF
J: TRBJ1-5
length: 14
size: once
D: TRBD1
V: TRBV15

DNA: TGTGCCAGCTCACCATTTAAGGGGCCAGCGCAGGAAGCTTTCTTT
CDR3: CASSPFKGPAQEAFF
J: TRBJ1-1
length: 15
size: -
D: -
V: TRBV18

DNA: TGTGCCAGCAGCTCCCTTCGGACAGGGGGCTTCACTGAAGCTTTCTTT
CDR3: CASSSLRTGGFTEAFF
J: TRBJ1-1
length: 16
size: -
D: TRBD1
V: TRBV7-9

DNA: TGTGCCAGCAGCTTGGGAGCTTCCCCGGGACAGGGAGGGGATCAGCCCCAGCATTTT
CDR3: CASSLGASPGQGGDQPQHF
J: TRBJ1-5
length: 19
size: -
D: TRBD1
V: TRBV7-2

DNA: TGTGCCAGCAGTCACATTGGGGCGTCACACCAGCGAGAGAAGGGCTACACCTTC
CDR3: CASSHIGASHQREKGYTF
J: TRBJ1-2
length: 18
size: few
D: -
V: TRBV6-6

DNA: TGTGCCAGCATAACCGGACAGAAGGCCATTAGCAATCAGCCCCAGCATTTT
CDR3: CASITGQKAISNQPQHF
J: TRBJ1-5
length: 17
size: -
D: -
V: TRBV9

DNA: TGTGCCAGCAGTTCCCGGACAGGTTCTGGTTCACCCCTCCACTTT
CDR3: CASSSRTGSGSPLHF
J: TRBJ1-6
length: 15
size: -
D: TRBD1
V: TRBV28

DNA: TGTGCCAGCAGCTCACGAGGTACCGCCAGTACCTTC
CDR3: CASSSRGTASTF
J: TRBJ1-2
length: 12
size: -
D: -
V: TRBV7-9

DNA: TGTGCCAGCAGGCCCTGGGCAGCCTACGAGCAGTACTTC
CDR3: CASRPWAAYEQYF
J: TRBJ2-7
length: 13
size: -
D: -
V: TRBV2

DNA: TGTGCCAGCAGCGTTTTCGACAGGGTAAACACCGGGGAGCTGTTTTTT
CDR3: CASSVFDRVNTGELFF
J: TRBJ2-2
length: 16
size: -
D: TRBD1
V: TRBV9

DNA: TGTGCCAGCAGCCCAACCGGGACAGGGTCATACGAGCAGTACTTC
CDR3: CASSPTGTGSYEQYF
J: TRBJ2-7
length: 15
size: -
D: TRBD1
V: TRBV6-5

DNA: TGTGCCAGCAGCCAACTGGGACTAACCGAGAACTTC
CDR3: CASSQLGLTENF
J: TRBJ2-5
length: 12
size: -
D: TRBD2
V: TRBV3-1/TRBV3-2

DNA: TGTGCCAGCAGTTCCCGGGGGGCGGGGGACCTCAATGAGCAGTTCTTC
CDR3: CASSSRGAGDLNEQFF
J: TRBJ2-1
length: 16
size: -
D: -
V: TRBV27

DNA: TGTGCCAGCGGAGGCGGGGGGCGGAGAGCTAATGAAAAACTGTTTTTT
CDR3: CASGGGGRRANEKLFF
J: TRBJ1-4
length: 16
size: -
D: -
V: TRBV19

DNA: TGTGCCAGCAGCCCCACTGGGGGCAGCTACGAGCAGTACTTC
CDR3: CASSPTGGSYEQYF
J: TRBJ2-7
length: 14
size: -
D: -
V: TRBV11-3

DNA: TGTGCCAGCAGCTCTCAGGGGAGATCCTACGAGCAGTACTTC
CDR3: CASSSQGRSYEQYF
J: TRBJ2-7
length: 14
size: -
D: -
V: TRBV7-8

DNA: TGTGCCAGCAGCTTTGACAGGGTGAACACTGAAGCTTTCTTT
CDR3: CASSFDRVNTEAFF
J: TRBJ1-1
length: 14
size: -
D: TRBD1
V: TRBV11-2

DNA: TGTGCCAGCAGTTACTCACGGCAGGGTCGCAAAACTGAAGCTTTCTTT
CDR3: CASSYSRQGRKTEAFF
J: TRBJ1-1
length: 16
size: -
D: -
V: TRBV6-5

DNA: TGCGCCAGCAGCTTGTTTTGGCGGGGCAATGAGCAGTTCTTC
CDR3: CASSLFWRGNEQFF
J: TRBJ2-1
length: 14
size: -
D: -
V: TRBV5-1

DNA: TGTGCCAGTAGTGCAATGACTAGCGGGGCTTACAATGAGCAGTTCTTC
CDR3: CASSAMTSGAYNEQFF
J: TRBJ2-1
length: 16
size: once
D: TRBD2
V: TRBV19

DNA: TGTGCCAGTAGTATCAGGACACCGTACAATGAGCAGTTCTTC
CDR3: CASSIRTPYNEQFF
J: TRBJ2-1
length: 14
size: -
D: -
V: TRBV19

DNA: TGTGCCAGCAGCTATCAAGCGACCGGGGAGCTGTTTTTT
CDR3: CASSYQATGELFF
J: TRBJ2-2
length: 13
size: few
D: -
V: TRBV7-9

DNA: TGTGCCAGCAGCCAGGGCTTAAGGGGTGGAGAGACCCAGTACTTC
CDR3: CASSQGLRGGETQYF
J: TRBJ2-5
length: 15
size: -
D: -
V: TRBV7-9

DNA: TGTGCCAGCAGTCCCGGGACAGGCCACACAGATACGCAGTATTTT
CDR3: CASSPGTGHTDTQYF
J: TRBJ2-3
length: 15
size: -
D: TRBD1
V: TRBV2

DNA: TGTGCCAGCAGCCCCCGGCCGCGGGGGGGGCGAGATACGCAGTATTTT
CDR3: CASSPRPRGGRDTQYF
J: TRBJ2-3
length: 16
size: once
D: TRBD2
V: TRBV5-4

DNA: TGTGCCAGCAGTCAATCCGGGTCACCCTACAATGAGCAGTTCTTC
CDR3: CASSQSGSPYNEQFF
J: TRBJ2-1
length: 15
size: -
D: -
V: TRBV3-1/TRBV3-2

DNA: TGTGCCAGCAGTCCGAGGGGCAGGGGGGATTATCAGCCCCAGCATTTT
CDR3: CASSPRGRGDYQPQHF
J: TRBJ1-5
length: 16
size: -
D: TRBD1
V: TRBV28

DNA: TGCGCCAGCAGCTTGCTTACCTCGGACACCGGGGAGCTGTTTTTT
CDR3: CASSLLTSDTGELFF
J: TRBJ2-2
length: 15
size: -
D: -
V: TRBV5-1

DNA: TGTGCCAGCAGGGGGGGGCGGGAGCAGTACTTC
CDR3: CASRGGREQYF
J: TRBJ2-7
length: 11
size: -
D: -
V: TRBV6-5

DNA: TGTGCCAGCAGCCGAATGACAGGGCCTGGCTACACCTTC
CDR3: CASSRMTGPGYTF
J: TRBJ1-2
length: 13
size: -
D: TRBD1
V: TRBV13

DNA: TGTGCCATCAGTGAGTCAGAGATTACGGGCAATCAGCCCCAGCATTTT
CDR3: CAISESEITGNQPQHF
J: TRBJ1-5
length: 16
size: -
D: -
V: TRBV10-3

DNA: TGTGCCACCTCGGACAGGGCCAATTCACCCCTCCACTTT
CDR3: CATSDRANSPLHF
J: TRBJ1-6
length: 13
size: few
D: TRBD1
V: TRBV6-5

DNA: TGCGCCAGCAGCCCACAATCTAGCTCCGAGCAGTACTTC
CDR3: CASSPQSSSEQYF
J: TRBJ2-7
length: 13
size: -
D: -
V: TRBV10-1

DNA: TGTGCCAGCAGTCCTTCATTTGAGACAGCATTGAACACTGAAGCTTTCTTT
CDR3: CASSPSFETALNTEAFF
J: TRBJ1-1
length: 17
size: few
D: -
V: TRBV27